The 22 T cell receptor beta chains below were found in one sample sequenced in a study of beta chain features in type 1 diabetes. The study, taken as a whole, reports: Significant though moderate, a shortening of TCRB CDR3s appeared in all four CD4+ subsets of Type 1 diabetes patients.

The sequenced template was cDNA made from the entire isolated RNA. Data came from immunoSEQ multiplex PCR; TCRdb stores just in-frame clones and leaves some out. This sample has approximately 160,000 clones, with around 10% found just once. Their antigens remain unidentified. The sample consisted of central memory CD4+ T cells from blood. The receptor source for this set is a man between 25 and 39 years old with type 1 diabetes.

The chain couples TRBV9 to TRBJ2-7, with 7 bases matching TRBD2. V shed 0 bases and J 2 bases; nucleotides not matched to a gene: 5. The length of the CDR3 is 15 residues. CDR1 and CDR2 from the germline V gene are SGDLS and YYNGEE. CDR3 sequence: CASSVATTSTYEQYF. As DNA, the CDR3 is TGTGCCAGCAGCGTAGCTACGACTAGCACCTACGAGCAGTACTTC.

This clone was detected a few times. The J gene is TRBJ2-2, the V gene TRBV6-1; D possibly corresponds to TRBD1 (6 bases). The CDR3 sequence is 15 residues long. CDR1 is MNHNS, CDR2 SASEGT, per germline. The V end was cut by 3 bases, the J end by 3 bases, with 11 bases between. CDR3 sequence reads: CASSEPGQHTGELFF. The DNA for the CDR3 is TGTGCCAGCAGTGAGCCTGGACAGCACACCGGGGAGCTGTTTTTT.

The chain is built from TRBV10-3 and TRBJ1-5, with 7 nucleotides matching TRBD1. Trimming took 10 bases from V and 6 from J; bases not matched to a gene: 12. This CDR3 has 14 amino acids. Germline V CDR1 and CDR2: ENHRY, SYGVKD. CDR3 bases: TGTGCCACCCTAGACAGGGAATATGGTCAGCCCCAGCATTTT. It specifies CATLDREYGQPQHF.

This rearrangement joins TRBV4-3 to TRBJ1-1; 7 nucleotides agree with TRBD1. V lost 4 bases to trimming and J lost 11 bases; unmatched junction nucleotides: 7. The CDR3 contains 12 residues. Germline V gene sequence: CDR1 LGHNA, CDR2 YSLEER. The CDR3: CASSREQGRAFF. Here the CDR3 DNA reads TGCGCCAGCAGCCGAGAACAGGGGAGGGCTTTCTTT.

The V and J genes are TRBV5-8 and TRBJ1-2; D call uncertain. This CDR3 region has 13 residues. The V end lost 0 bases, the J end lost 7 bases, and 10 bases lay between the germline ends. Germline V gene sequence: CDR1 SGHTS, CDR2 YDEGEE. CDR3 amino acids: CASSLGPTGGYTF. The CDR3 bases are TGTGCCAGCAGCTTGGGGCCCACGGGTGGCTACACCTTC.

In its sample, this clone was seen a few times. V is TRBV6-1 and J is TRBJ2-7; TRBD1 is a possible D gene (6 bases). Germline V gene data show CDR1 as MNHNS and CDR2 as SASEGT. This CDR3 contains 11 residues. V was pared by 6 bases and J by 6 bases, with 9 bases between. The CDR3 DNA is TGTGCCAGCAGAACAGGGCCCGAGCAGTACTTC. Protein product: CASRTGPEQYF.

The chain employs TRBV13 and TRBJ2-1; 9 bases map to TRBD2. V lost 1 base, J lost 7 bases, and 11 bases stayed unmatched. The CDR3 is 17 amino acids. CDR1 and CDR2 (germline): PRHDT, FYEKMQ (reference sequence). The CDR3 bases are TGTGCCAGCAGCTTAGTGCCTGGAGCTAGCGGGAATAATGAGCAGTTCTTC. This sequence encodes CASSLVPGASGNNEQFF.

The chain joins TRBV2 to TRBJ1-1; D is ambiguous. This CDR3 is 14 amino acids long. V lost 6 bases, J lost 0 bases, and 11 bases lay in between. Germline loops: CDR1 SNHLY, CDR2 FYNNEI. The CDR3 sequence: CASSRDNMNTEAFF. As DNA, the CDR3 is TGTGCCAGCAGCCGGGATAACATGAACACTGAAGCTTTCTTT.

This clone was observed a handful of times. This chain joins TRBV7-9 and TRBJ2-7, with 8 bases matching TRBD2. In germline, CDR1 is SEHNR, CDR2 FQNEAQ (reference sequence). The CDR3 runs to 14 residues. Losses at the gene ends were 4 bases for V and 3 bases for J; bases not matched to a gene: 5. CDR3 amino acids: CASSSTGTSYEQYF. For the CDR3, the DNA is TGTGCCAGCAGCTCCACCGGGACTAGCTACGAGCAGTACTTC.

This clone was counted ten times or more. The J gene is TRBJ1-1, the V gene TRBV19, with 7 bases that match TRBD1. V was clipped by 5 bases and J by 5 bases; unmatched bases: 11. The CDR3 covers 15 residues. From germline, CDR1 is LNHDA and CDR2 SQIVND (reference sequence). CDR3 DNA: TGTGCCAGTAGTCCCTTAAGACAGGGTCGAACTGAAGCTTTCTTT. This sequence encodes CASSPLRQGRTEAFF. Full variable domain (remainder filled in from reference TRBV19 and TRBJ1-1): DGGITQSPKYLFRKEGQNVTLSCEQNLNHDAMYWYRQDPGQGLRLIYYSQIVNDFQKGDIAEGYSVSREKKESFPLTVTSAQKNPTAFYLCASSPLRQGRTEAFFGQGTRLTVV.

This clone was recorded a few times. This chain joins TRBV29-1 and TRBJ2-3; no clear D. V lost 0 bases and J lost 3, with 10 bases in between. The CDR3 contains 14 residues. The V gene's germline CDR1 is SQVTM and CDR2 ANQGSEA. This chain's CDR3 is CSVEDQTATDTQYF. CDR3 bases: TGCAGCGTTGAAGATCAAACAGCTACAGATACGCAGTATTTT.

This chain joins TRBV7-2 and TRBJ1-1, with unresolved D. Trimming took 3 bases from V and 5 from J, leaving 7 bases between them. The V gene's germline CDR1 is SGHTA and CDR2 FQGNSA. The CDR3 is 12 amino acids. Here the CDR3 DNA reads TGTGCCAGCAGCTTGCGGGTAACTGAAGCTTTCTTT. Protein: CASSLRVTEAFF.

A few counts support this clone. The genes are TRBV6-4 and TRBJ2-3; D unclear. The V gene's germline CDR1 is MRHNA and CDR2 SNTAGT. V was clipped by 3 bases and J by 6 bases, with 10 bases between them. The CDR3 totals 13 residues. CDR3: CASSESLVDTQYF. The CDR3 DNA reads TGTGCCAGCAGTGAGAGTCTTGTGGATACGCAGTATTTT.

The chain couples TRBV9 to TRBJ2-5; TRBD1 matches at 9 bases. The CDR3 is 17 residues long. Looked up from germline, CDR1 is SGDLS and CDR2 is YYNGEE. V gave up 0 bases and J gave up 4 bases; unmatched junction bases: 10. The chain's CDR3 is CASSVGPSPGQGETQYF. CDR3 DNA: TGTGCCAGCAGCGTAGGTCCATCCCCGGGACAGGGAGAGACCCAGTACTTC. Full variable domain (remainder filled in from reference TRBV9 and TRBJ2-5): DSGVTQTPKHLITATGQRVTLRCSPRSGDLSVYWYQQSLDQGLQFLIQYYNGEERAKGNILERFSAQQFPDLHSELNLSSLELGDSALYFCASSVGPSPGQGETQYFGPGTRLLVL.

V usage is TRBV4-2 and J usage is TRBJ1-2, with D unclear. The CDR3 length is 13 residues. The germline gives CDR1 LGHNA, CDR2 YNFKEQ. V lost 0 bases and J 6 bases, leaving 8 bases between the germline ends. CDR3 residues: CASSQDLGDGYTF. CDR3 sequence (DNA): TGTGCCAGCAGCCAAGATCTCGGTGATGGCTACACCTTC.

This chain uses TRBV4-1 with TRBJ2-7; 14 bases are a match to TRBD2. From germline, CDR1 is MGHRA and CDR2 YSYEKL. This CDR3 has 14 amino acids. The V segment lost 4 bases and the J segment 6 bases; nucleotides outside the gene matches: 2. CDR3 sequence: CASSPGLAGGEQYF. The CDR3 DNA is TGCGCCAGCAGCCCCGGACTAGCGGGAGGCGAGCAGTACTTC.

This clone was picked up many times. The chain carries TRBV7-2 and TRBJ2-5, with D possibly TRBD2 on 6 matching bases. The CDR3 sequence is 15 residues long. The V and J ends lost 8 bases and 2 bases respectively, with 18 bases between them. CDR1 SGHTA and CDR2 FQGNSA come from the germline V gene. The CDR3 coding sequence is TGTGCCAGCGGACGCGGCACTAGCCGTCAAGAGACCCAGTACTTC. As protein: CASGRGTSRQETQYF.

The CDR3 region is CASSQSGTSAYEQYF. The CDR3 DNA reads TGCGCCAGCAGCCAATCAGGGACTAGTGCCTACGAGCAGTACTTC. The chain is built from TRBV4-3 and TRBJ2-5; 8 positions match TRBD2. The DNA end is a closer match to TRBJ2-7, so the J assignment may be wrong. Germline V CDR1 and CDR2: LGHNA, YSLEER. The CDR3 totals 15 residues.

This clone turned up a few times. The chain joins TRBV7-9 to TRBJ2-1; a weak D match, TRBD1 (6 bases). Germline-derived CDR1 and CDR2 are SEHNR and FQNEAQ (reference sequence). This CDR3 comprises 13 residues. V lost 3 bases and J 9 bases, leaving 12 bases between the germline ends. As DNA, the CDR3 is TGTGCCAGCAGCTTGGGGGCCCCGGGTGAGCAGTTCTTC. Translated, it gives CASSLGAPGEQFF.

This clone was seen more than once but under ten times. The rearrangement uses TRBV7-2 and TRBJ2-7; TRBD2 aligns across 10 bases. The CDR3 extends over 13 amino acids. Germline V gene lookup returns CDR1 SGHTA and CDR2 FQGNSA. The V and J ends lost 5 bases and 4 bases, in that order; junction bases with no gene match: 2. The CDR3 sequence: CASSQLAGYEQYF. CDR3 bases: TGTGCCAGCAGCCAACTAGCGGGATACGAGCAGTACTTC.

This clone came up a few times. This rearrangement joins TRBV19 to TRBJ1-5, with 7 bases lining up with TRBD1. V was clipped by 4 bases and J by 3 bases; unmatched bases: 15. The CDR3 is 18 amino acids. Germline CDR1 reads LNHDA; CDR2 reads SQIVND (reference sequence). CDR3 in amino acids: CASSTNTGAGGYNQPQHF. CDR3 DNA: TGTGCCAGTAGTACCAATACAGGGGCAGGCGGGTACAATCAGCCCCAGCATTTT.

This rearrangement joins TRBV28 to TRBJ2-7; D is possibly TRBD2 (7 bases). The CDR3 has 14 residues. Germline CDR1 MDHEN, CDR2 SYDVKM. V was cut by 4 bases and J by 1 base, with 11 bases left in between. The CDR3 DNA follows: TGTGCCAGCAGTTGGGGGGGCGCGTCCTACGAGCAGTACTTC. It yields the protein CASSWGGASYEQYF.